This TCR beta chain was identified in a study of cytomegalovirus exposure and HLA in healthy donors. Study-level results: In a later analysis, a missense DCLRE1C variant was linked to TCR beta V- and J-gene trimming.

This CDR3 is 14 amino acids long. V was clipped by 5 bases and J by 0 bases, with 11 bases between them. Germline V gene lookup returns CDR1 MNHNS and CDR2 SASEGT. With 60 Vbeta and 13 Jbeta primers, the PCR was carried out. Clones were sequenced by immunoSEQ multiplex PCR, and TCRdb holds only the in-frame ones, with some missing. The table lists over 150,000 clones, 80% of them singletons. As concerns this clone: Its specificity is not known.

The receptor was derived from a man aged 25-40 years in good health and CMV-seropositive. The chain joins TRBV6-1 to TRBJ2-7, with D unresolved. Material for sequencing was PBMCs. CDR3 residues: CASSITESSYEQYF. The CDR3 coding sequence is TGTGCCAGCAGTATAACAGAAAGCTCCTACGAGCAGTACTTC.